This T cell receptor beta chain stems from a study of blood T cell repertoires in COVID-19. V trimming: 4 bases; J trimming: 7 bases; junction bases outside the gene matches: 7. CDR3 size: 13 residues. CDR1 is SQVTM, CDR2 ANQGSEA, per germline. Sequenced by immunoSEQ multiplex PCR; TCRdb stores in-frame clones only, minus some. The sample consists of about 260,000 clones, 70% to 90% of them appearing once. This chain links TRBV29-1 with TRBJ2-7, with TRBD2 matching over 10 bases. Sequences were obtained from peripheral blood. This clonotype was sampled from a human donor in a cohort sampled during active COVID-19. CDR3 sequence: CSVASGGAGEQYF. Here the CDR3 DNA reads TGCAGCGTTGCCAGCGGGGGGGCGGGTGAGCAGTACTTC.